The T cell receptor beta chain under discussion was sequenced for a study of technical replicates of blood from a handful of donors. CDR3 length equals 12 residues. CDR1 and CDR2 from the germline V gene are LNHDA and SQIVND (reference sequence). V lost 9 bases and J lost 3; bases outside the gene matches: 2. Using immunoSEQ multiplex PCR, the repertoire was profiled, and TCRdb retains in-frame clones only, with some absent. The profile shows about 69,000 clones, roughly 88% of them singletons. The material sequenced was PBMCs. This receptor was obtained from a human donor in good health. Some clones in this sample may be carry-over from other donors' samples. The chain couples TRBV19 to TRBJ1-2; 9 nucleotides line up with TRBD1. In DNA, the CDR3 is TGTGCCAGCGGGGACAGGGACTATGGCTACACCTTC. This gives the protein CASGDRDYGYTF.